These 8 T cell receptor beta chains share one sample of origin, sequenced in a study of T cell responses to AZD1222 COVID-19 vaccine. Profiled with immunoSEQ multiplex PCR; TCRdb holds only in-frame clones, not every one. The sample records some 100,000 clones, around 88% being singletons. The material was peripheral blood, obtained 28 days after the second AZD1222 dose. The receptor source for this set is an adult who received the AZD1222 COVID-19 vaccine.

J is TRBJ1-4 and V is TRBV28, with D possibly TRBD1 on 5 matching bases. CDR3 length: 14 amino acids. Trimming left V 1 base short and J 6 bases short, with 9 bases between. Germline CDR1 reads MDHEN; CDR2 reads SYDVKM. The CDR3 sequence: CASSLSGGDEKLFF. The CDR3 bases are TGTGCCAGCAGTTTATCCGGGGGGGATGAAAAACTGTTTTTT.

Points on this clone: This same CDR3 is encoded by further DNA sequences in the sample. This sequence joins TRBV19 and TRBJ1-5; tentative D call: TRBD1 (5 bases). The CDR3 consists of 13 residues. V was cut by 3 bases and J by 6 bases, with 9 bases left in between. The germline gives CDR1 LNHDA, CDR2 SQIVND (reference sequence). This CDR3 is CASSIGGSQPQHF. DNA for the CDR3: TGTGCCAGTAGTATCGGGGGATCTCAGCCCCAGCATTTT.

This clone is a singleton in its sample. The genes are TRBV7-9 and TRBJ2-3; D might be TRBD2 (6 bases). CDR1 and CDR2 from the germline V gene are SEHNR and FQNEAQ (reference sequence). V shed 6 bases and J shed 6 bases, with 10 bases lying between them. This CDR3 contains 12 residues. The CDR3 loop reads CASRWGVDTQYF. CDR3 coding DNA: TGTGCCAGCAGGTGGGGGGTGGATACGCAGTATTTT.

J is TRBJ2-1 and V is TRBV19, with 10 bases aligning to TRBD1. The CDR3 runs to 15 residues. Trimming removed 3 bases from V and 8 bases from J; junction bases left unmatched: 7. Germline CDR1 and CDR2: LNHDA and SQIVND (reference sequence). The CDR3 sequence is CASSISGQGSDEQFF. The CDR3 DNA sequence: TGTGCCAGTAGTATTTCGGGACAGGGGTCCGATGAGCAGTTCTTC. The whole variable domain, filled in from reference TRBV19 and TRBJ2-1, reads DGGITQSPKYLFRKEGQNVTLSCEQNLNHDAMYWYRQDPGQGLRLIYYSQIVNDFQKGDIAEGYSVSREKKESFPLTVTSAQKNPTAFYLCASSISGQGSDEQFFGPGTRLTVL.

The V gene is TRBV18, the J gene TRBJ2-7; TRBD2 matches at 11 bases. Germline-derived CDR1 and CDR2 are KGHSH and LQKENI. The J segment lost 0 bases and the V segment lost 4 bases, leaving 11 bases of the junction unmatched. The CDR3 covers 18 residues. CDR3 region: CASSLYGTSGKSSYEQYF. Written as DNA, the CDR3 is TGTGCCAGCTCACTTTACGGGACTAGCGGAAAGAGCTCCTACGAGCAGTACTTC.

The rearrangement links TRBV7-3 to TRBJ2-3, with TRBD1 matching over 10 bases. Germline trimming cut 5 bases from V and 2 bases from J; bases unmatched to any gene: 4. This CDR3 contains 15 residues. CDR1 is SGHTA, CDR2 FQGTGA, per germline. CDR3 residues: CASSPGQGYTDTQYF. The DNA of the CDR3 is TGTGCCAGCAGCCCGGGACAGGGGTACACAGATACGCAGTATTTT.

The chain couples TRBV4-2 to TRBJ1-2; possible D gene TRBD1, 5 bases. This CDR3 has 15 amino acids. V lost 0 bases and J 3 bases, leaving 11 bases between the germline ends. The germline gives CDR1 LGHNA, CDR2 YNFKEQ. The CDR3 coding sequence is TGTGCCAGCAGCCAAGATCGAGCAGGGCACTATGGCTACACCTTC. Its translation: CASSQDRAGHYGYTF.

The chain has TRBV6-5 and TRBJ1-3; D not certain. With 0 bases removed from V and 3 bases from J, the gap between germline ends came to 12 bases. The germline V gene encodes CDR1 MNHEY and CDR2 SVGAGI. This CDR3 is 16 amino acids long. The CDR3 loop reads CASSYSNAGIGNTIYF. The CDR3 DNA sequence: TGTGCCAGCAGTTACTCGAATGCGGGAATTGGAAACACCATATATTTT.